This entry lists 29 T cell receptor beta chains sequenced from one sample in a study of beta chain features in type 1 diabetes (dated by TCRdb to 2016 to 2018). The library came from the immunoSEQ multiplex PCR assay. The entire amount of isolated RNA was reverse transcribed using the High Capacity cDNA Reverse Transcription Kit, so the sequenced TCRB transcripts were expressed ones. This immuneACCESS table, as held by TCRdb, lists in-frame sequences with V and J called but not all clones. Of the missing ones, under half trace to an unresolved V gene in checked studies; the others have no known cause. The sample profile shows 900,000 or so clones; 17% of them were found once. Around 0.02% of the sample is in the top ten clones. Sequenced: naive CD4+ T cells from blood. In the paper's terms, the cell subset or site label means: true naive CD4+ T cells. Every receptor here comes from a woman aged 18-30 years in good health.

This clone was counted between two and nine times. The CDR3 here is CASSTGRGYTDTQYF. CDR3 nucleotides: TGCGCCAGCAGCACCGGGAGGGGGTACACAGATACGCAGTATTTT. The gene calls are TRBV5-1 and TRBJ2-3; TRBD2 agrees at 8 bases. V was clipped by 4 bases and J by 2 bases; unmatched bases: 6. CDR3 length: 15 residues. The germline CDR1 and CDR2 sequences are SGHRS and YFSETQ.

This chain links TRBV12-5 with TRBJ2-5, with TRBD1 as a possible D gene (6 bases). The CDR3 is made up of 13 amino acids. The V gene's germline CDR1 is LGHNT and CDR2 FRNRAP. Between the trimmed V and J ends, which lost 4 bases and 3 bases, there was a span of 9 bases. CDR3 residues: CASGSPGEETQYF. In DNA form, the CDR3 reads TGTGCTAGTGGTTCCCCAGGGGAAGAGACCCAGTACTTC.

The table lists this clone with a few counts. This chain joins TRBV7-9 and TRBJ2-1; 8 bases map to TRBD2. V lost 0 bases, J lost 0 bases, and 4 bases stayed unmatched. Looked up from germline, CDR1 is SEHNR and CDR2 is FQNEAQ (reference sequence). The CDR3 is 17 amino acids. CDR3 residues: CASSLAGGTSSYNEQFF. The CDR3 nucleotides are TGTGCCAGCAGCTTAGCTGGGGGGACTAGCTCCTACAATGAGCAGTTCTTC.

This clone was seen more than once but under ten times. CDR3 DNA: TGTGCCAGCAGCTTAGGACAGGGGAGAGTCTACGAGCAGTACTTC. It specifies CASSLGQGRVYEQYF. This chain uses TRBV7-9 with TRBJ2-7; 8 bases line up with TRBD1. The CDR3 runs 15 residues. V was clipped by 1 base and J by 3 bases; unmatched bases: 5. The germline V gene has CDR1 SEHNR and CDR2 FQNEAQ (reference sequence).

The rearrangement uses TRBV7-6 and TRBJ2-2; 11 bases are shared with TRBD2. The germline gives CDR1 SGHVS, CDR2 FNYEAQ. The CDR3 is 16 residues long. The junction had 10 bases not matched to a gene; V was cut back by 10 bases and J by 3 bases. CDR3 region: CAIHLAGGLHTGELFF. CDR3 nucleotide sequence: TGTGCCATCCACTTAGCGGGAGGGCTGCACACCGGGGAGCTGTTTTTT.

Only a few counts were recorded for this clone. V and J are TRBV19 and TRBJ2-3, with TRBD1 identical over 11 bases. The V gene end was trimmed by 6 bases and the J gene end by 2 bases; junction bases not matched to a gene: 4. The CDR3 is 15 amino acids. Germline CDR1 is LNHDA and CDR2 is SQIVND (reference sequence). The CDR3 spells CASRTGQGVTDTQYF. The CDR3 nucleotides are TGTGCCAGTAGAACGGGACAGGGGGTCACAGATACGCAGTATTTT.

This clone has more than one count but fewer than ten. This chain connects TRBV4-3 to TRBJ2-3; D remains unclear. CDR1 is LGHNA and CDR2 is YSLEER in the germline V gene. Deletions cut 3 bases from V and 1 base from J, with 14 bases between. This CDR3 spans 16 amino acids. The CDR3: CASSQQTLPRTDTQYF. The CDR3 DNA follows: TGCGCCAGCAGCCAGCAAACTCTCCCTCGCACAGATACGCAGTATTTT.

This clone showed up just a few times. This rearrangement joins TRBV4-2 to TRBJ2-5; 8 positions match TRBD2. The CDR3 loop spans 15 amino acids. Germline loops: CDR1 LGHNA, CDR2 YNFKEQ. Germline trimming cut 1 base from V and 3 bases from J; bases unmatched to any gene: 4. CDR3 bases: TGTGCCAGCAGCCAAGGACGGGGACTAGAAGAGACCCAGTACTTC. Protein sequence: CASSQGRGLEETQYF.

The rearrangement joins TRBV7-9 to TRBJ1-2, with D unresolved. The CDR3 has 13 residues. The V end lost 1 base, the J end lost 5 bases, and 8 bases lay between the germline ends. CDR1 is SEHNR and CDR2 is FQNEAQ in the germline V gene (reference sequence). The CDR3 loop reads CASSLVTNYGYTF. The CDR3 bases are TGTGCCAGCAGCTTAGTAACAAATTATGGCTACACCTTC.

This clone was counted only a few times. V and J are TRBV5-1 and TRBJ2-3; D unclear. Between the trimmed V and J ends, which lost 2 bases and 2 bases, there was a span of 9 bases. CDR1 is SGHRS, CDR2 YFSETQ, per germline. The CDR3 totals 14 residues. The CDR3 nucleotides are TGCGCCAGCAGCTTCGAGAGGTCCACAGATACGCAGTATTTT. It translates to CASSFERSTDTQYF.

In its sample, this clone was seen a few times. The chain has TRBV7-2 and TRBJ2-7, with TRBD2 matching 7 bases. The junction had 9 bases not matched to a gene; V was cut back by 1 base and J by 6 bases. Germline loops: CDR1 SGHTA, CDR2 FQGNSA. This CDR3 has 15 amino acids. CDR3 protein: CASSLVRGETVEQYF. The CDR3 DNA sequence: TGTGCCAGCAGCTTAGTTCGGGGGGAAACTGTCGAGCAGTACTTC.

The chain is built from TRBV7-2 and TRBJ2-7, with 7 bases matching TRBD2. Trimming took 1 base from V and 2 from J; bases not matched to a gene: 5. Germline CDR1 is SGHTA and CDR2 is FQGNSA. CDR3 length: 15 amino acids. CDR3 sequence reads: CASSLEAGPAYEQYF. The CDR3 DNA sequence: TGTGCCAGCAGCTTAGAAGCGGGGCCAGCCTACGAGCAGTACTTC. Together with reference TRBV7-2 and TRBJ2-7, the CDR3 gives the full variable domain: GAGVSQSPSNKVTEKGKDVELRCDPISGHTALYWYRQSLGQGLEFLIYFQGNSAPDKSGLPSDRFSAERTGGSVSTLTIQRTQQEDSAVYLCASSLEAGPAYEQYFGPGTRLTVT.

This clone was seen a few times. The chain combines TRBV7-2 with TRBJ1-2; 8 nucleotides align to TRBD1. V lost 5 bases and J lost 3; bases outside the gene matches: 20. This CDR3 has 19 amino acids. Germline V gene data show CDR1 as SGHTA and CDR2 as FQGNSA. In DNA, the CDR3 is TGTGCCAGCAGCGTCGGGTCCCCCACACACAGGGGGATGTACTATGGCTACACCTTC. Amino acid sequence: CASSVGSPTHRGMYYGYTF.

The chain couples TRBV5-1 to TRBJ2-7, with D possibly TRBD1 on 6 matching bases. This CDR3 spans 15 amino acids. Trimming pared 0 bases from V and 6 bases from J, leaving 16 bases between. The germline CDR1 and CDR2 sequences are SGHRS and YFSETQ. CDR3 region: CASSLEVGGSAEQYF. In DNA, the CDR3 is TGCGCCAGCAGCTTGGAGGTTGGGGGCTCGGCCGAGCAGTACTTC.

This clone was observed a few times. The chain carries TRBV4-1 and TRBJ2-1; TRBD2 aligns across 11 bases. V gave up 0 bases and J gave up 9 bases; unmatched junction bases: 10. Germline V gene lookup returns CDR1 MGHRA and CDR2 YSYEKL. The length of the CDR3 is 17 residues. The CDR3 loop is CASSQDQGSGRAREQFF. The CDR3 DNA is TGCGCCAGCAGCCAAGATCAGGGTAGCGGGAGGGCCCGTGAGCAGTTCTTC.

This rearrangement joins TRBV7-2 to TRBJ2-4, with 7 positions matching TRBD2. The CDR3 loop spans 15 amino acids. J lost 1 base, V lost 5 bases, and 5 bases had no gene match. Germline CDR1 and CDR2: SGHTA and FQGNSA. CDR3: CASSLRRGAKNIQYF. CDR3 bases: TGTGCCAGCAGCCTCCGGCGGGGGGCCAAAAACATTCAGTACTTC.

This sequence joins TRBV10-3 and TRBJ1-1; perhaps TRBD1 as D (6 bases). Per the germline V gene, CDR1 is ENHRY and CDR2 is SYGVKD. This CDR3 contains 16 residues. Trimming removed 8 bases at V and 1 base at J, with 20 bases between. The CDR3 is CAIGRPEGQQNTEAFF. The DNA for the CDR3 is TGTGCCATCGGGCGACCCGAAGGACAGCAGAACACTGAAGCTTTCTTT.

This clone was picked up a small number of times. This chain joins TRBV7-9 and TRBJ1-1; TRBD1 might be the D (5 bases). Germline V gene data show CDR1 as SEHNR and CDR2 as FQNEAQ (reference sequence). Trimming left V 7 bases short and J 9 bases short, with 12 bases between. There are 11 residues in the CDR3. In DNA form, the CDR3 reads TGTGCCAGCAATGAGGGACTACAAGCTTTCTTT. It is translated as CASNEGLQAFF.

A few counts support this clone. This chain connects TRBV6-1 to TRBJ1-5; no firm D call. The CDR3 covers 13 residues. From germline, CDR1 is MNHNS and CDR2 SASEGT. Trimming removed 2 bases from V and 6 bases from J, with 8 bases in between. The CDR3 loop is CASSETLRQPQHF. The CDR3 DNA reads as TGTGCCAGCAGTGAAACCCTTCGTCAGCCCCAGCATTTT.

This clone was detected once. The chain is built from TRBV7-6 and TRBJ2-3; 11 bases match TRBD2. CDR1 and CDR2 from the germline V gene are SGHVS and FNYEAQ. V gave up 5 bases and J gave up 6 bases; unmatched junction bases: 4. The CDR3 consists of 14 residues. CDR3 residues: CASSITSGSDTQYF. DNA for the CDR3: TGTGCCAGCAGCATAACTAGCGGGAGCGATACGCAGTATTTT.

This clone has just a few counts. The chain carries TRBV18 and TRBJ2-2, with 7 positions matching TRBD1. V trimming: 3 bases; J trimming: 7 bases; junction bases outside the gene matches: 5. This CDR3 has 14 residues. Germline CDR1 KGHSH, CDR2 LQKENI. CDR3 sequence reads: CASSPPTGIGELFF. CDR3 bases: TGTGCCAGCTCACCCCCGACAGGGATCGGGGAGCTGTTTTTT.

The chain couples TRBV7-3 to TRBJ2-2; D is uncertain. The V and J ends lost 5 bases and 2 bases respectively, with 3 bases between them. CDR3 length: 12 residues. Germline V gives CDR1 SGHTA, CDR2 FQGTGA. The CDR3 protein is CASSRNTGELFF. Here the CDR3 DNA reads TGTGCCAGCAGCCGAAACACCGGGGAGCTGTTTTTT.

V is TRBV10-3 and J is TRBJ2-5, with D hard to call. Per the germline V gene, CDR1 is ENHRY and CDR2 is SYGVKD. V lost 2 bases, J lost 2 bases, and 9 bases lay in between. The CDR3 spans 14 residues. The CDR3 reads CAISEGASQETQYF. In DNA, the CDR3 is TGTGCCATCAGTGAGGGCGCCTCGCAAGAGACCCAGTACTTC.

This clone was observed a single time. The chain joins TRBV6-6 to TRBJ1-4; D gene ambiguous. Germline CDR1 MNHNY, CDR2 SVGAGI (reference sequence). The CDR3 has 15 residues. Trimming removed 5 bases at V and 8 bases at J, with 18 bases between. CDR3 amino acids: CASSPDADILEKLFF. CDR3 in DNA: TGTGCCAGCAGTCCAGACGCTGATATTTTAGAAAAACTGTTTTTT.

Of note for this clone: The junction shows a germline mismatch at one end, possibly a read error. The chain recombines TRBV18 with TRBJ2-7, with TRBD2 as a possible D gene (5 bases). The germline V gene has CDR1 KGHSH and CDR2 LQKENI. This CDR3 has 13 residues. CDR3 DNA sequence: TGCGCCAGCTCACCTCCGGGGATCTACGAGCAGTACTTC. Protein: CASSPPGIYEQYF.

V and J are TRBV5-6 and TRBJ2-7; D might be TRBD1 (6 bases). The CDR3 covers 15 residues. V was cut by 1 base and J by 6 bases, with 17 bases left in between. From germline, CDR1 is SGHDT and CDR2 YYEEEE. The CDR3 reads CASSLKGQGLVEQYF. CDR3 in DNA: TGTGCCAGCAGCTTGAAAGGGCAGGGGCTGGTCGAGCAGTACTTC. The whole variable domain, filled in from reference TRBV5-6 and TRBJ2-7, reads DAGVTQSPTHLIKTRGQQVTLRCSPKSGHDTVSWYQQALGQGPQFIFQYYEEEERQRGNFPDRFSGHQFPNYSSELNVNALLLGDSALYLCASSLKGQGLVEQYFGPGTRLTVT.

The J gene is TRBJ1-2, the V gene TRBV7-2; 7 nucleotides agree with TRBD1. With 5 bases clipped from V and 8 bases from J, the junction kept 20 bases outside the gene matches. The CDR3 extends over 17 amino acids. Germline CDR1 reads SGHTA; CDR2 reads FQGNSA. DNA of the CDR3: TGTGCCAGCAGCCCGCGCCTCGTCCGACAGGGAGCTGAAGGCTACACCTTC. This translates into CASSPRLVRQGAEGYTF. The whole variable domain, filled in from reference TRBV7-2 and TRBJ1-2, reads GAGVSQSPSNKVTEKGKDVELRCDPISGHTALYWYRQSLGQGLEFLIYFQGNSAPDKSGLPSDRFSAERTGGSVSTLTIQRTQQEDSAVYLCASSPRLVRQGAEGYTFGSGTRLTVV.

This chain joins TRBV9 and TRBJ2-1; 8 bases are a match to TRBD2. CDR1 and CDR2 from the germline V gene are SGDLS and YYNGEE. V lost 0 bases to trimming and J lost 7 bases; unmatched junction nucleotides: 6. This CDR3 has 15 amino acids. The CDR3: CASSVDGRVINEQFF. The DNA of the CDR3 is TGTGCCAGCAGCGTAGACGGGAGGGTCATAAATGAGCAGTTCTTC. The whole variable domain, filled in from reference TRBV9 and TRBJ2-1, reads DSGVTQTPKHLITATGQRVTLRCSPRSGDLSVYWYQQSLDQGLQFLIQYYNGEERAKGNILERFSAQQFPDLHSELNLSSLELGDSALYFCASSVDGRVINEQFFGPGTRLTVL.

The rearrangement links TRBV7-9 to TRBJ2-1; D remains ambiguous. The CDR3 is made up of 14 amino acids. Germline V CDR1 and CDR2: SEHNR, FQNEAQ (reference sequence). The V end was cut by 0 bases, the J end by 0 bases, with 3 bases between. The CDR3 DNA reads TGTGCCAGCAGCTTAGCTCCCTCCTACAATGAGCAGTTCTTC. Protein sequence: CASSLAPSYNEQFF.